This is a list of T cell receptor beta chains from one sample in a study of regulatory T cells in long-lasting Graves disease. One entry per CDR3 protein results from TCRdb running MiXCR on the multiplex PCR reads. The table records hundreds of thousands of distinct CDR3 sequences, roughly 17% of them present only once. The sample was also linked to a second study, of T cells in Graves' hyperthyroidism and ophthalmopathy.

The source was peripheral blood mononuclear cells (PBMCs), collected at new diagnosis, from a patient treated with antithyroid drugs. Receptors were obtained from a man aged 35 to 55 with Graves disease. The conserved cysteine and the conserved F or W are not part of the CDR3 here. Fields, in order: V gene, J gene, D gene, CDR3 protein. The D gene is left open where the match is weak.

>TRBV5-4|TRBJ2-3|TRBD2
ASSLHGLAGDLGTQY
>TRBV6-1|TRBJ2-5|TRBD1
ASSEGTGGVETQY
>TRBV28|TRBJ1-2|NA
ASTHQTLPSYGYT
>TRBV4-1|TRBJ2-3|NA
ASRPRTGTDTQY
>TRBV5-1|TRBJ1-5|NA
ASSFGGRGQPQH
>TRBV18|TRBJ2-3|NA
ASSPPPVNTDTQY
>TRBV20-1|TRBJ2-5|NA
SARDGGYAETQY
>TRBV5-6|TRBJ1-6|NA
ASSFGRNNSPLH
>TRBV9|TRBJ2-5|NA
ASSALERRRRETQY
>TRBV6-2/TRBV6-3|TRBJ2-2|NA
ASRKLQQNTGELF
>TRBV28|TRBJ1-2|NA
ASSRLTGFGYT